This T cell receptor (beta chain) was sequenced for a study of cytomegalovirus exposure and HLA in healthy donors. PCR used 60 Vbeta primers and 13 Jbeta primers. TCRdb's table, derived via immunoSEQ multiplex PCR, lists solely in-frame clones and lacks some. The table records 250,000 to 350,000 clones, 86% of them present only once. Of note for this clone: Its antigen is still unknown.

Per the germline V gene, CDR1 is LGHNA and CDR2 is YSLEER. This CDR3 spans 18 amino acids. Between the trimmed V and J ends, which lost 4 bases and 2 bases, there was a span of 21 bases. Study conclusions and caveats: Indistinguishability led to the exclusion of some V segments, TRBV6-2 and TRBV6-3 included. Highest at DRB1 and lowest at HLA-C, TCR association rates differed among HLA loci in a later analysis.

The clonotype originates from a middle-aged man in good health and CMV-seropositive. The sample comprised PBMCs. The chain has TRBV4-3 and TRBJ2-1; D is perhaps TRBD2 (6 bases). CDR3 region: CASSPEVGLATPYNEQFF. The CDR3 DNA reads TGCGCCAGCAGCCCGGAGGTGGGGCTAGCGACGCCCTACAATGAGCAGTTCTTC.